The source of this T cell receptor beta chain is a study of blood T cell repertoires in COVID-19. The overall study: PBMCs, B-cell-depleted T cells, or T cells were the source of the cDNA or gDNA that made up the material.

Method: immunoSEQ multiplex PCR; TCRdb's copy keeps in-frame clones and lacks some. Of 110,000 to 150,000 clones in the sample, about 80% are singletons; the top ten hold 1.6%. This study enrolled people aged roughly 18 to 90 from roughly 24 US geographic areas. Assignment of participants to cohorts was predicated upon participant-reported clinical history. This CDR3 region has 14 residues. Germline lookup yields CDR1 KGHSH and CDR2 LQKENI. V lost 2 bases and J lost 4, with 11 bases in between. The material sequenced was PBMCs or T cells enriched from blood (not recorded which). This clonotype originated in a woman aged 18-29 years who had been exposed to COVID-19. This chain links TRBV18 with TRBJ1-2; weak D call: TRBD1 (5 bases). In DNA, the CDR3 is TGTGCCAGCTCACCATTACAGGACCTCTATGGCTACACCTTC. This gives the protein CASSPLQDLYGYTF.